This T cell receptor beta chain appears in the sequencing data of a study of blood T cells in healthy people across ages (dated by TCRdb to 2015 to 2017). Background for the entire study: Template switching captured roughly one uniquely barcoded TCR beta cDNA molecule per two T cells in model experiments. Age-related changes in TCR beta repertoire diversity were measured in the study by deep sequencing normalized with unique cDNA molecular identifiers. The donors were divided into four age groups: young (average about 16 years), middle-aged (over 35), aged (approximately 62) and long-lived (around 80). To avoid experimental bias, donors of different ages were distributed randomly across sequencing lanes. For two donors (one aged 18 to 29 and one aged 80 or older), the study analyzed two additional independent replicas of 1 million unique cDNA reads from the same blood draw. Study-wide findings and limitations: The CMV infection status of donors was not known, potentially confounding age-related changes in expanded clonotypes. Compared with the aged group, the long-lived group had more naive CD4+ T cells, fewer expanded clones and increased TCR diversity, a pattern suggesting age selection. Estimates of total diversity based on one million sequenced T cells were regarded as lower bounds and as underestimates. Observed TCR beta diversity per million T cells fell roughly linearly with age, and a significant reduction was already apparent by age roughly 41. Bulk unsorted PBMC profiling prevented conclusive comparison of naive and antigen-experienced compartments. There was a strong correlation between observed TCR beta diversity and the percentage of naive T cells measured by flow cytometry.

Libraries came from 5' RACE. Sequencing relied on an Illumina HiSeq 2500. A second PCR of 7 to 11 cycles was performed with a sample-barcoded 5' primer and a J-beta primer mix. A template-switch 5' adaptor carrying 12 random nucleotides introduced a unique molecular identifier onto each TCR beta cDNA molecule. At least 2.5 million CDR3-containing paired-end reads were obtained from each sample. First-strand cDNA synthesis was performed from all RNA using the Mint cDNA synthesis kit, with priming by a TRBC-specific oligonucleotide. Following uracil-DNA glycosylase treatment, a first 18-cycle PCR with universal primers M1SS and BC2_uni_R was performed on all cDNA. Regarding the original processing steps: Each sample was normalized by randomly selecting 1 million high-quality reads, each carrying a distinct molecular identifier. Reads sharing molecular identifiers were discarded rather than binned into consensus sequences. CDR3 identification, clonotype clustering and error correction used MiTCR with a Q25 quality threshold and the strictest error-elimination algorithm. A nonparametric unseen species model using Euler transformation provided a lower-bound estimate of total TCR beta diversity. The public reads were run again by TCRdb, first through fastp at Q25 and then through MiXCR, and only productive beta chains were kept. Entries that share a CDR3 protein sequence are merged under the most common genes and DNA. The V and J calls, along with clone size, are taken from TCRdb and not from the paper's own processing. Present in this sample are roughly 1.5 million distinct CDR3 sequences, 40% to 45% of which were seen just once. Over 3.5% of the sample is held by the ten biggest clonotypes.

The roughly 37 donors, aged 6 to 90 years, were systemically healthy Caucasian individuals from Russia. Each donor gave 8 to 10 milliliters of peripheral blood, drawn into EDTA-treated Vacutainer tubes. Ficoll-Paque density-gradient centrifugation was used to isolate PBMCs, with at least 7 million obtained per sample. Total RNA was extracted from PBMCs with Trizol reagent, with at least 6 micrograms obtained per sample. The percentages of naive CD45RAhigh/CD27high T cells were determined by flow cytometry on a PBMC aliquot from every donor. The CDR3 runs 12 residues from the cysteine to the phenylalanine. The DNA shown is the 36-base CDR3, in frame from base 1. V is pared back by 8 bases and J by 6 bases, with 11 bases lying between the germline termini. This clonotype was seen a handful of times. Its recognized antigen is unknown. No much larger clone is present one base from it, and per-base qualities are unavailable.

This chain is built from TRBV12-3 or TRBV12-4 and TRBJ2-1; a confident D gene designation cannot be given. The source material was blood. The TCR was taken from a woman younger than 35 in good health. The nucleotides read TGTGCCAGCGCACTGTCGGGCAATGAGCAGTTCTTC. Its protein is CASALSGNEQFF.